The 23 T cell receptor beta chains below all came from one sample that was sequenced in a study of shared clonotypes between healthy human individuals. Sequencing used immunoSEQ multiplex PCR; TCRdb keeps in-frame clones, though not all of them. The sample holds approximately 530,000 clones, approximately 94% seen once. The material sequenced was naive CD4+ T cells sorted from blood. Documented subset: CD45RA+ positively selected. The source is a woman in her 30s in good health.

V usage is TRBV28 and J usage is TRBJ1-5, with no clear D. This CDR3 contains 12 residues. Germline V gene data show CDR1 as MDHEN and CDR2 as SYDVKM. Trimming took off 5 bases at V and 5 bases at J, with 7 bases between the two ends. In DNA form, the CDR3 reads TGTGCCAGCAGTGAGAAAGATCAGCCCCAGCATTTT. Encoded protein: CASSEKDQPQHF.

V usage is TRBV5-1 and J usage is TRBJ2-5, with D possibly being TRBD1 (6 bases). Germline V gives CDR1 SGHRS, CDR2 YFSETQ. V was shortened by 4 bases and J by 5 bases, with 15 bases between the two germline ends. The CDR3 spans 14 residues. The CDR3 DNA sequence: TGCGCCAGCAGCCGCCGGGACATTGGGGAGACCCAGTACTTC. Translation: CASSRRDIGETQYF.

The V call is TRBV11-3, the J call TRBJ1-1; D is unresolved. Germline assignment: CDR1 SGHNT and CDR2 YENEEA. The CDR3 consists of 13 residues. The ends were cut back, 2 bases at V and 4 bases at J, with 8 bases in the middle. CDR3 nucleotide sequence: TGTGCCAGCAGCTTATTTCTGGGCACTGAAGCTTTCTTT. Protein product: CASSLFLGTEAFF.

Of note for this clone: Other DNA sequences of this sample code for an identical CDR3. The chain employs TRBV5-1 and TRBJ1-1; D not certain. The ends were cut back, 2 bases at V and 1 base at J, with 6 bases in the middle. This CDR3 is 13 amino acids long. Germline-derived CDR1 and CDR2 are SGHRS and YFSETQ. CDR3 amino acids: CASSLTENTEAFF. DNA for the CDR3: TGCGCCAGCAGCTTAACCGAGAACACTGAAGCTTTCTTT. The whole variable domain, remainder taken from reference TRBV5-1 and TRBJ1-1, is KAGVTQTPRYLIKTRGQQVTLSCSPISGHRSVSWYQQTPGQGLQFLFEYFSETQRNKGNFPGRFSGRQFSNSRSEMNVSTLELGDSALYLCASSLTENTEAFFGQGTRLTVV.

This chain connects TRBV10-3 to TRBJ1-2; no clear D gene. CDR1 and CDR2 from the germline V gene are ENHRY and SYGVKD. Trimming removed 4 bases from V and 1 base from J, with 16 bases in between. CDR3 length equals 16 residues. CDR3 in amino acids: CAISAESSFFNYGYTF. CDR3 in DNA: TGTGCCATCAGTGCAGAGTCTTCGTTTTTTAACTATGGCTACACCTTC.

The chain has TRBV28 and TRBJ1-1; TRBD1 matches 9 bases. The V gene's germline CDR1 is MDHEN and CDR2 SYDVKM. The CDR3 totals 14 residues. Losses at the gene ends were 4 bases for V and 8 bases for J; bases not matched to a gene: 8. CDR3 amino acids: CASSWTGAFVEAFF. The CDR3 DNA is TGTGCCAGCAGTTGGACAGGGGCCTTTGTCGAAGCTTTCTTT.

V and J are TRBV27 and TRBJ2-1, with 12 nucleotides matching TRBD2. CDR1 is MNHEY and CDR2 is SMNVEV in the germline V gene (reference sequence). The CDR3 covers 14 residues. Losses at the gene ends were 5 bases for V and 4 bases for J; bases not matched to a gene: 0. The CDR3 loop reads CASSLAGGYNEQFF. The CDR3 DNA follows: TGTGCCAGCAGTCTAGCGGGAGGGTACAATGAGCAGTTCTTC.

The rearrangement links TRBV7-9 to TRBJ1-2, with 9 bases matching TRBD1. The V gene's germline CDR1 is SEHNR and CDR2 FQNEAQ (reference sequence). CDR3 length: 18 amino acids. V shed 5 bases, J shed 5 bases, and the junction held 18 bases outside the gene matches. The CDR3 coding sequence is TGTGCCAGCAGCCCTACCCTCCGGACAGGGGAGGATAGGTATGGCTACACCTTC. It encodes CASSPTLRTGEDRYGYTF.

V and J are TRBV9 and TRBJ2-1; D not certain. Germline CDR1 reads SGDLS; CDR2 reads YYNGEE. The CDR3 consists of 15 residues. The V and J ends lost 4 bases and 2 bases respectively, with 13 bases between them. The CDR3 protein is CASSPPVFPYNEQFF. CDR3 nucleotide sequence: TGTGCCAGCAGCCCTCCAGTTTTTCCCTACAATGAGCAGTTCTTC.

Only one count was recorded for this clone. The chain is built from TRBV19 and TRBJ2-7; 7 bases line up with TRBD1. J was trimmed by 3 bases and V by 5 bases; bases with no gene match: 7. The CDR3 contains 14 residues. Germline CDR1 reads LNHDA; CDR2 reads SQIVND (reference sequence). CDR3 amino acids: CASSRTGGDYEQYF. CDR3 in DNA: TGTGCCAGTAGTCGGACAGGCGGAGACTACGAGCAGTACTTC.

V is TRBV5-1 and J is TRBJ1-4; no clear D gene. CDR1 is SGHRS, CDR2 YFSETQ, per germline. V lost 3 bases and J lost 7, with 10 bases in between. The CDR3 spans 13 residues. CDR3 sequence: CASSYELAEKLFF. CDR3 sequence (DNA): TGCGCCAGCAGCTATGAATTGGCTGAAAAACTGTTTTTT.

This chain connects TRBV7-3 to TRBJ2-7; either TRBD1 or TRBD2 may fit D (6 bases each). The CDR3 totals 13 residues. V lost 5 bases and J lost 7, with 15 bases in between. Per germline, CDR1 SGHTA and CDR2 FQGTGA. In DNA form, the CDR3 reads TGTGCCAGCAGCCCAGGGGCCCGGGGGGAGCAGTACTTC. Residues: CASSPGARGEQYF. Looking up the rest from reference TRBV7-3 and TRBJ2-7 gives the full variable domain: GAGVSQTPSNKVTEKGKYVELRCDPISGHTALYWYRQSLGQGPEFLIYFQGTGAADDSGLPNDRFFAVRPEGSVSTLKIQRTERGDSAVYLCASSPGARGEQYFGPGTRLTVT.

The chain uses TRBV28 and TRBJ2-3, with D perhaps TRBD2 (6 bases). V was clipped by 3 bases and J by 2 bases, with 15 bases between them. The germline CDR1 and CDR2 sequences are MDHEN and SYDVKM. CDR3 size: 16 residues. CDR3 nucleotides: TGTGCCAGCAGTTTCTCATCGGGAGTCGTCACAGATACGCAGTATTTT. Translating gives CASSFSSGVVTDTQYF.

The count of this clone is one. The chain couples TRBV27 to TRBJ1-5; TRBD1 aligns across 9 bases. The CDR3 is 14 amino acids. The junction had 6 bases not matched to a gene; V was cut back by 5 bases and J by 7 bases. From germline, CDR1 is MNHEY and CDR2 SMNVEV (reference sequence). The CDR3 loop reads CASSSRDRVQPQHF. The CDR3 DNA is TGTGCCAGCAGTAGCCGGGACAGGGTCCAGCCCCAGCATTTT.

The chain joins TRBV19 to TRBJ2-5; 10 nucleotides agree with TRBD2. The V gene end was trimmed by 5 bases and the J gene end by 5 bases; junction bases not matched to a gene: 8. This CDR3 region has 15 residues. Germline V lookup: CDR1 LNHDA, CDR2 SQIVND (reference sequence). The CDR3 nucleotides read TGTGCCAGTAGTGATCGTCCTAGCGGGAGTGAGACCCAGTACTTC. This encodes CASSDRPSGSETQYF.

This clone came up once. This chain's CDR3 is CASSLQGGDSYTF. CDR3 nucleotide sequence: TGTGCCAGCAGTTTACAGGGGGGGGATAGCTACACCTTC. This chain uses TRBV27 with TRBJ1-2, with 7 positions matching TRBD1. This CDR3 spans 13 amino acids. V gave up 2 bases and J gave up 9 bases; unmatched junction bases: 6. Germline CDR1 is MNHEY and CDR2 is SMNVEV (reference sequence).

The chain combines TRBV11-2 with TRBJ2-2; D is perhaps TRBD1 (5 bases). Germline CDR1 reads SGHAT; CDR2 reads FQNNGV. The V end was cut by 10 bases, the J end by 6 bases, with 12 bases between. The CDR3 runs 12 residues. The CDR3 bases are TGTGCCATACGTGGGGCCCCCGGGGAGCTGTTTTTT. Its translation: CAIRGAPGELFF. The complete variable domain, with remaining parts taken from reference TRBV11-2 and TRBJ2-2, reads EAGVAQSPRYKIIEKRQSVAFWCNPISGHATLYWYQQILGQGPKLLIQFQNNGVVDDSQLPKDRFSAERLKGVDSTLKIQPAKLEDSAVYLCAIRGAPGELFFGEGSRLTVL.

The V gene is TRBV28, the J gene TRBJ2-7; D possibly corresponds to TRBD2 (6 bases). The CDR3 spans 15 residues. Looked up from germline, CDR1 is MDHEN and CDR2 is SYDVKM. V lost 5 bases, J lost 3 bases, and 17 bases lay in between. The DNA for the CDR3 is TGTGCCAGCAGTCCCTTAGCGGAGGCGCTCTACGAGCAGTACTTC. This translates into CASSPLAEALYEQYF.

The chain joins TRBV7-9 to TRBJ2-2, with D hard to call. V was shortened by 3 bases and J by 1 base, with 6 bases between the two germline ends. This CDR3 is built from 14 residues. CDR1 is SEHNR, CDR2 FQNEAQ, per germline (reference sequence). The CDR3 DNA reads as TGTGCCAGCAGCTTCTACTGGAACACCGGGGAGCTGTTTTTT. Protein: CASSFYWNTGELFF.

The CDR3 sequence: CASSPRAGTGISGELFF. DNA of the CDR3: TGTGCCAGCAGCCCCCGGGCCGGGACAGGGATTTCCGGGGAGCTGTTTTTT. The V gene is TRBV5-5, the J gene TRBJ2-2, with 9 bases aligning to TRBD1. Germline CDR1 SGHKS, CDR2 YYEKEE (reference sequence). The CDR3 sequence is 17 residues long. V was pared by 4 bases and J by 6 bases, with 13 bases of the junction left unmatched. Drawing the rest from reference TRBV5-5 and TRBJ2-2, the complete variable domain is DAGVTQSPTHLIKTRGQQVTLRCSPISGHKSVSWYQQVLGQGPQFIFQYYEKEERGRGNFPDRFSARQFPNYSSELNVNALLLGDSALYLCASSPRAGTGISGELFFGEGSRLTVL.

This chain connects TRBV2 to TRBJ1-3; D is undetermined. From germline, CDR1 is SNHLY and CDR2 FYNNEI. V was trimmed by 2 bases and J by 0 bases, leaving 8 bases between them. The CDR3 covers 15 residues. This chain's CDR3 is CASSEHAVSGNTIYF. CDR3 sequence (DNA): TGTGCCAGCAGTGAACACGCAGTCTCTGGAAACACCATATATTTT.

The CDR3 DNA sequence: TGTGCCAGCTCACCCTACACGGACAGCCACTATGGCTACACCTTC. It codes for CASSPYTDSHYGYTF. The chain couples TRBV18 to TRBJ1-2, with D tentatively TRBD1 (6 bases). This CDR3 is 15 amino acids long. From germline, CDR1 is KGHSH and CDR2 LQKENI. V was cut by 3 bases and J by 3 bases, with 14 bases left in between.

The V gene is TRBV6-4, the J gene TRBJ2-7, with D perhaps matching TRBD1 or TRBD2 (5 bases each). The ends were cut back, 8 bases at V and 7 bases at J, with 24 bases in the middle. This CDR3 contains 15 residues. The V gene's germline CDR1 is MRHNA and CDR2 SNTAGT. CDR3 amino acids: CASCQSLRGAYEQYF. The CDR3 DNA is TGTGCCAGCTGTCAAAGCTTAAGAGGGGCGTATGAGCAGTACTTC.